This is a list of T cell receptor beta chains from one sample in a study of blood T cells in healthy people across ages. TCRdb fed the 5' RACE reads into MiXCR, producing one record per CDR3 protein. The data show 1.2 million to 1.5 million distinct CDR3 sequences, 59% seen once. Sequencing was carried out using blood. Receptors originate from a man aged 18 to 35 in good health. CDR3s leave out the opening cysteine and the closing phenylalanine or tryptophan. The listing skips clone size in some rows; elsewhere it reads once, few, many or a size class.

size: -; V: TRBV29-1; J: TRBJ2-3; CDR3: SVSEGGGDTQY
size: once; V: TRBV3-1; J: TRBJ2-7; CDR3: ASSQVVGGGFPYEQY
size: few; V: TRBV6-5; J: TRBJ2-5; CDR3: ASRHRSSGQETQY
size: -; V: TRBV27; J: TRBJ1-1; CDR3: ASTPYQGGNTEAF
size: -; V: TRBV24-1; J: TRBJ2-1; CDR3: ATRKHNEQF
size: once; V: TRBV20-1; J: TRBJ2-2; CDR3: SGGQMNTGELF
size: -; V: TRBV7-9; J: TRBJ2-7; CDR3: ASSKRPYEQY
size: -; V: TRBV10-3; J: TRBJ1-2; CDR3: AIRNDRERNYGYT
size: -; V: TRBV4-3; J: TRBJ2-5; CDR3: ASSQGGGPGETQY
size: -; V: TRBV7-2; J: TRBJ2-3; CDR3: ASSLGGGTLDTQY
size: once; V: TRBV5-1; J: TRBJ2-3; CDR3: ASSFLGAYTDTQY
size: -; V: TRBV7-2; J: TRBJ1-1; CDR3: ASSLRGPQGVGQTEAF
size: -; V: TRBV7-2; J: TRBJ2-1; CDR3: ASSLNAHEQF
size: -; V: TRBV5-1; J: TRBJ1-1; CDR3: ASTRTGGSNTEAF
size: few; V: TRBV29-1; J: TRBJ1-4; CDR3: SVRHDNGGKLF
size: once; V: TRBV4-2; J: TRBJ2-2; CDR3: ASKIGGGTGELF
size: -; V: TRBV4-3; J: TRBJ2-5; CDR3: ASSQAPGTTYNEQY
size: -; V: TRBV7-6; J: TRBJ2-1; CDR3: ASSLVSGGAIRNEQF